This T cell receptor (beta chain) came from a study of cytotoxic CD8 clonotypes in ibrutinib-treated CLL (dated by TCRdb to 2020 to 2022). About the full investigation: The cohort was composed of approximately 11 relapsed/refractory and roughly 16 treatment-naive patients; IGHV unmutated status was identified in 17 patients. Partial responses were observed in about 24 patients and complete responses in 2; after a median follow-up of around 68 months, remission was maintained in 15 or so patients and progression was observed in some twelve. The response samples were drawn at a median of roughly twelve months into treatment, with a range of about 6 to 36 months. On average, each sample had about 250,000 productive templates and approximately 89,000 productive rearrangements. Of the 70 to 90 people in the trial, 25 to 30 had longitudinal samples available. Cryopreserved peripheral blood mononuclear cells were collected at three points: before therapy, at response, and at either sustained remission or disease progression. Every sample from remission and from progressive disease was obtained while the patients were still on ibrutinib. Study-wide conclusions, independent of this receptor: At ibrutinib response clonality went up, during sustained remission it held steady, and at progression it dropped back toward baseline. Baseline clonality was found to be higher than that of age-matched healthy donors and was strongly correlated with circulating CD8+ T-cell counts. Lymph node repertoires were not examined, and the timing of sampling was not matched between patients in sustained remission and those whose disease progressed. Public clonotypes were rare and either shrank or stayed stable during treatment, and the rise in clonality at ibrutinib response reflected expansion of private clonotypes.

A word on this clone: There is no known antigen for this receptor. One base away there is no much larger clone; base qualities are not given. Other DNA sequences in the sample encode the same CDR3.

Via the germline V gene, CDR1 is SNHLY and CDR2 FYNNEI. Trimmed from V: 4 bases; trimmed from J: 7 bases; junction bases lacking a gene match: 6. Measured from the cysteine to the phenylalanine, the CDR3 is 13 residues long. Here the CDR3 DNA is all that survives: 39 bases in frame from base 1. A MiSeq instrument was used for deep resolution sequencing, which targeted depths ranging from 1 in 1 million up to 1 in 200,000 T cells, with coverage averaging 10x for each clonotype. The immunoSEQ hsTCRB Kit was used to generate the TCR beta libraries. Under the source paper's analysis protocol: Data were analyzed with ImmunoSEQ Data Assistant and ImmunoSEQ Analyzer, with V, D and J genes assigned per IMGT definitions. Clonality was computed as one minus normalized Shannon entropy of productive rearrangement frequencies, ranging from 0 to 1. Only overrepresented clonotypes making up at least 0.05% of each patient's repertoire were included in the public clonotype analysis. Repertoires from some twelve age-matched healthy donors in immuneACCESS were used as clonality controls. TCRdb re-hosts the immuneACCESS table, in-frame sequences only. Its copies lack some clones; in the studies checked, an unresolved V gene accounts for under half of them, and the cause for the rest is not known. The DNA was the basis for D and trimming; V, J and clone size are from that table. The sample has over 100,000 clones on record, 80% to 90% of them singletons. About 2.1% of the sample is held by the ten biggest clonotypes.

This sample's time point label indicates: roughly 25 months on ibrutinib. For TCR beta library preparation, around 2.1 micrograms of genomic DNA were extracted from the cryopreserved PBMCs. Longitudinal blood samples from CLL patients on ibrutinib monotherapy underwent high-throughput TCR beta sequencing. The patients took part in an open-label, single-center phase 2 trial of ibrutinib monotherapy. Sequenced material: PBMCs, taken after 24 months of ibrutinib treatment. The chain couples TRBV2 to TRBJ1-2; TRBD1 fits 7 bases in the junction. The TCR comes from a human donor with chronic lymphocytic leukemia. The sequence in DNA is TGTGCCAGCAGTGGACAGGGTCTCGGTGGCTACACCTTC. Its coded protein is CASSGQGLGGYTF.